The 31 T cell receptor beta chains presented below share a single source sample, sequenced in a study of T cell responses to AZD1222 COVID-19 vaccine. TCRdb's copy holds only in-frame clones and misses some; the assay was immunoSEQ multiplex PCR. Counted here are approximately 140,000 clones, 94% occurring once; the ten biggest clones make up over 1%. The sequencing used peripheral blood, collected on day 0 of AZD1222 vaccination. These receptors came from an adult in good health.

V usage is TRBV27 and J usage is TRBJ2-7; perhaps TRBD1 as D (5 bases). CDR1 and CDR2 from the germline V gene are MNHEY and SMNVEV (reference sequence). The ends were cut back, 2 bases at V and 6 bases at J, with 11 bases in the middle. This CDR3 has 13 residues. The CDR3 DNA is TGTGCCAGCAGTTTACGGGCAGGGCTCGAGCAGTACGTC. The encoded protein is CASSLRAGLEQYV.

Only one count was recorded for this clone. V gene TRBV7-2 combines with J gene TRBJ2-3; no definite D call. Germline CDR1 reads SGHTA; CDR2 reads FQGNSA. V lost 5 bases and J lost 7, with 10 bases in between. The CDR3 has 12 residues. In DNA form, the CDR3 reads TGTGCCAGCAGCCCAAGTTATAATACGCAGTATTTT. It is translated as CASSPSYNTQYF.

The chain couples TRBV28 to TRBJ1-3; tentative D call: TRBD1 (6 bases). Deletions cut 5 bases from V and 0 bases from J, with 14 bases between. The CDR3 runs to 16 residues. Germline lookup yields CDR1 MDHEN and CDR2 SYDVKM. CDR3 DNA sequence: TGTGCCAGCAGTACCGGGACACATTTCTCTGGAAACACCATATATTTT. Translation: CASSTGTHFSGNTIYF.

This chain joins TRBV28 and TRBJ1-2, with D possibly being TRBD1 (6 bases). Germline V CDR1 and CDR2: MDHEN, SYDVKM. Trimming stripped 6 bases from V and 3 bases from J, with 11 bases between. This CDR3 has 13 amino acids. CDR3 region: CASSPGQHYGYTF. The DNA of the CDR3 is TGTGCCAGCAGCCCTGGACAGCACTATGGCTACACCTTC.

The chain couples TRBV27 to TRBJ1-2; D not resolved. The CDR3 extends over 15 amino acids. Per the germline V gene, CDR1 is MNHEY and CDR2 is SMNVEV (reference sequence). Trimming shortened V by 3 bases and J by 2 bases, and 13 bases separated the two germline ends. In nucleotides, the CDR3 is TGTGCCAGCAGTTTCAATTTTGGGGTAAACTATGGCTACACCTTC. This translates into CASSFNFGVNYGYTF.

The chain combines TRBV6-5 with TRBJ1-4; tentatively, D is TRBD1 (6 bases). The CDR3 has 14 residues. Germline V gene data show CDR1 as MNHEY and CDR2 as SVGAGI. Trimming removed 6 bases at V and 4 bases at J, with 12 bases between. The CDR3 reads CASSSDRFNEKLFF. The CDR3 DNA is TGTGCCAGCAGCTCAGACAGGTTTAATGAAAAACTGTTTTTT.

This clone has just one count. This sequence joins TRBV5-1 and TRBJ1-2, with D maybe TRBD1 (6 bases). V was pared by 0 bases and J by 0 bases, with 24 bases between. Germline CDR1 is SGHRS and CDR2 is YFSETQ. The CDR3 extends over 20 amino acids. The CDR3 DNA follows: TGCGCCAGCAGCTTGGCACCGGGACACAATTTAGGGTTAGCTAACTATGGCTACACCTTC. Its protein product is CASSLAPGHNLGLANYGYTF.

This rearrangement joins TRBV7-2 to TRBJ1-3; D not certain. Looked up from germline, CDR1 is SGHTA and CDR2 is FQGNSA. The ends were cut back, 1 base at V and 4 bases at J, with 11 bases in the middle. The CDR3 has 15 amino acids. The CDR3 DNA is TGTGCCAGCAGCTTAGTGCCAGAGACGGGAAACACCATATATTTT. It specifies CASSLVPETGNTIYF.

The CDR3 DNA reads as TGTGCCAGCAGCTCGGTCAACCCTGGCGGCACTGAAGCTTTCTTT. This translates into CASSSVNPGGTEAFF. The gene calls are TRBV5-4 and TRBJ1-1, with D uncertain. V gave up 3 bases and J gave up 4 bases, with 16 bases separating them. Per the germline V gene, CDR1 is SGHNT and CDR2 is YYREEE (reference sequence). The CDR3 runs to 15 residues.

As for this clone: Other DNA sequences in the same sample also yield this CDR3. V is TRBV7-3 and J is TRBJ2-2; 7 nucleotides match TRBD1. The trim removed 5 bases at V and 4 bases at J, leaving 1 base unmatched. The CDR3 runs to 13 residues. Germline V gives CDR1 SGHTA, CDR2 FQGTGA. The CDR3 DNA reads TGTGCCAGCAGCCGACAGGGCACCGGGGAGCTGTTTTTT. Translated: CASSRQGTGELFF.

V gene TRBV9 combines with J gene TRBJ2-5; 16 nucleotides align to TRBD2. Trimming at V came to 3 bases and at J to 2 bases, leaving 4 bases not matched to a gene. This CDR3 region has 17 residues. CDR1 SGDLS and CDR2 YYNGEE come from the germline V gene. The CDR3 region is CASSEGLAGGWQETQYF. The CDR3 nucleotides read TGTGCCAGCAGCGAGGGACTAGCGGGGGGGTGGCAAGAGACCCAGTACTTC. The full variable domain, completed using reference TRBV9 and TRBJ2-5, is DSGVTQTPKHLITATGQRVTLRCSPRSGDLSVYWYQQSLDQGLQFLIQYYNGEERAKGNILERFSAQQFPDLHSELNLSSLELGDSALYFCASSEGLAGGWQETQYFGPGTRLLVL.

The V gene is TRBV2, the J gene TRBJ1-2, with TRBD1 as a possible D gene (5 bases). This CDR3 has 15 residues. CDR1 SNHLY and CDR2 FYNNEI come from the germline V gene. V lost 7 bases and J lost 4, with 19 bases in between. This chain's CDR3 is CASIRQSTQTYGYTF. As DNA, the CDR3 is TGTGCCAGCATTCGACAGTCCACTCAAACCTATGGCTACACCTTC.

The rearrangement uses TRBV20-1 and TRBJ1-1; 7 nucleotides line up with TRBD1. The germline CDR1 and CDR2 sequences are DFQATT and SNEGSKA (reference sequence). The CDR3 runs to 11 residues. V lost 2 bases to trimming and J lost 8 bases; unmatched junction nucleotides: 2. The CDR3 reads CSARRTGEAFF. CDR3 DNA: TGCAGTGCTAGAAGGACAGGAGAAGCTTTCTTT.

This CDR3 is CASSLVDTANYGYTF. CDR3 coding DNA: TGTGCCAGCAGCTTAGTCGATACCGCTAACTATGGCTACACCTTC. The chain employs TRBV7-9 and TRBJ1-2; D call uncertain. The CDR3 spans 15 residues. V dropped 1 base and J dropped 0 bases, with 9 bases sitting between them. Germline V gives CDR1 SEHNR, CDR2 FQNEAQ (reference sequence).

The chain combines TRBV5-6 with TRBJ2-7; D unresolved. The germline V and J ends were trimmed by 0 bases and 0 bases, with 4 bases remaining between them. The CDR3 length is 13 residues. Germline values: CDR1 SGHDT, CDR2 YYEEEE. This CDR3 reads CASSLGHSYEQYV. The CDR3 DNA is TGTGCCAGCAGCTTGGGACACTCCTACGAGCAGTACGTC.

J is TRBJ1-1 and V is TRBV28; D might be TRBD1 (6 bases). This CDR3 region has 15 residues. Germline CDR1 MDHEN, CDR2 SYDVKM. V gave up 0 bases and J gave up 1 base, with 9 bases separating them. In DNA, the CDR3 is TGTGCCAGCAGTTTATGGGGGGGGCAGAACACTGAAGCTTTCTTT. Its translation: CASSLWGGQNTEAFF.

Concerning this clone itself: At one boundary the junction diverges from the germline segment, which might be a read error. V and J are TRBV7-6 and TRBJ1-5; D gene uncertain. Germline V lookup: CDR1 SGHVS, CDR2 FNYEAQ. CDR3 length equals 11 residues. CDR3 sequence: CASSSTSAPAF. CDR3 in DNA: TGTGCCAGCAGTTCGACATCAGCCCCAGCATTT.

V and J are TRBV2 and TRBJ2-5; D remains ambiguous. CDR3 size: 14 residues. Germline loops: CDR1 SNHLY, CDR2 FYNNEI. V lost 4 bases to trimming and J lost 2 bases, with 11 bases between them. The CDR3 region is CASSVRRIQETQYF. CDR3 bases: TGTGCCAGCAGTGTTCGGCGGATTCAAGAGACCCAGTACTTC.

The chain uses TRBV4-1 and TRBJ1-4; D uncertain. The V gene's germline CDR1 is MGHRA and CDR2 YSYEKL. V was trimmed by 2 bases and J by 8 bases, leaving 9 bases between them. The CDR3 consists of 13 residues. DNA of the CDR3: TGCGCCAGCAGCCAAAGTGGTAAGGAAAAACTGTTTTTT. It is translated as CASSQSGKEKLFF.

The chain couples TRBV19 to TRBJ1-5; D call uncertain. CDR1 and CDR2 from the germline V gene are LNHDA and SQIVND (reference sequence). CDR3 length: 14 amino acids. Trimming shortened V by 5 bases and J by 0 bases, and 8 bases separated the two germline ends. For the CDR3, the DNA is TGTGCCAGTAGTGGCCAGAATAGCAATCAGCCCCAGCATTTT. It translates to CASSGQNSNQPQHF.

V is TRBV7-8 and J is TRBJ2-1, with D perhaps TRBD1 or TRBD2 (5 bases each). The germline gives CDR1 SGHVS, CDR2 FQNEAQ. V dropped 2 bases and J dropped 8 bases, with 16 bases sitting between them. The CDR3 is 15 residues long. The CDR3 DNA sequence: TGTGCCAGCAGCTTATTACGGGGCCCCCGAGATGAGCAGTTCTTC. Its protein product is CASSLLRGPRDEQFF.

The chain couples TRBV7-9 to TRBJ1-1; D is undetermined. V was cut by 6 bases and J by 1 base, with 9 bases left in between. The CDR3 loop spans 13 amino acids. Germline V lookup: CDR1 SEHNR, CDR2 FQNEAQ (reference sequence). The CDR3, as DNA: TGTGCCAGCAGAGTGGCGGAGAACACTGAAGCTTTCTTT. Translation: CASRVAENTEAFF.

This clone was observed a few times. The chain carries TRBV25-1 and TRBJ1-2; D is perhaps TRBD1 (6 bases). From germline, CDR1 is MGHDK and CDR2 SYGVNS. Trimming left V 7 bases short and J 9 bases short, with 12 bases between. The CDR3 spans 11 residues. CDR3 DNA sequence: TGTGCCAGCATCGAGGGGGGTCGCTACACCTTC. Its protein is CASIEGGRYTF.

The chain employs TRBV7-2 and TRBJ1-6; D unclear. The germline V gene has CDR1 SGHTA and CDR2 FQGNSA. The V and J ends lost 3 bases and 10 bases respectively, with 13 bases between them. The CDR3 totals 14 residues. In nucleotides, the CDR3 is TGTGCCAGCAGCTTCCTTGGTCTGGTCTCACCCCTCCACTTT. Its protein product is CASSFLGLVSPLHF.

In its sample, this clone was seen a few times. CDR3 nucleotide sequence: TGTGCCAGCAGTTTAGTAGCGGGGAAGTTTGAGCAGTACGTC. It yields the protein CASSLVAGKFEQYV. The J gene is TRBJ2-7, the V gene TRBV27, with TRBD2 identical over 8 bases. The CDR3 has 14 residues. After removal of 2 bases from V and 7 bases from J, the junction contained 7 bases not matched to a gene. Germline V CDR1 and CDR2: MNHEY, SMNVEV (reference sequence).

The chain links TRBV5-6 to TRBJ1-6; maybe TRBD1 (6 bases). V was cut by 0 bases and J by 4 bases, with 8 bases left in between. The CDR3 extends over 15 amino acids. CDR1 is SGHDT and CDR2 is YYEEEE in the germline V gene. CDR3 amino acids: CASSLGQDYNSPLHF. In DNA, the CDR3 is TGTGCCAGCAGCTTGGGACAGGATTATAATTCACCCCTCCACTTT.

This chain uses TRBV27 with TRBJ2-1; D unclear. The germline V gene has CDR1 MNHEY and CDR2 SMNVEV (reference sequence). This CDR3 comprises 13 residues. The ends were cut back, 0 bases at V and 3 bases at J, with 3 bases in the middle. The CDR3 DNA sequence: TGTGCCAGCAGTTTATCGGACTACAATGAGCAGTTCTTC. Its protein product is CASSLSDYNEQFF.

The CDR3 sequence is CASSLRDYQPQHF. The CDR3 nucleotides are TGTGCCAGCAGCTTGAGGGATTATCAGCCCCAGCATTTT. The chain employs TRBV5-5 and TRBJ1-5; D is ambiguous. This CDR3 comprises 13 residues. V gave up 1 base and J gave up 5 bases, with 7 bases separating them. Germline-derived CDR1 and CDR2 are SGHKS and YYEKEE (reference sequence).

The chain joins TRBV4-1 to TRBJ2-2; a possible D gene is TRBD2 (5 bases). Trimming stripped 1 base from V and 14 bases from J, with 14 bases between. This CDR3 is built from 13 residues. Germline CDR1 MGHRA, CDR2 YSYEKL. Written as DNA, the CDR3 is TGCGCCAGCAGCCAAGTTGGGCAGGAGGAACTGTTTTTT. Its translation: CASSQVGQEELFF.

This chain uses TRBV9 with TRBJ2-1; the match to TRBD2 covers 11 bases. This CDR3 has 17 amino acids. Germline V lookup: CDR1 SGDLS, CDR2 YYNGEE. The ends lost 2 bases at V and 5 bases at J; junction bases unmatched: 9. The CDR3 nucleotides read TGTGCCAGCAGCGTCAGATCCGGGACTAGCGGAAACAATGAGCAGTTCTTC. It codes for CASSVRSGTSGNNEQFF. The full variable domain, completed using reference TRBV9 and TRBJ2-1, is DSGVTQTPKHLITATGQRVTLRCSPRSGDLSVYWYQQSLDQGLQFLIQYYNGEERAKGNILERFSAQQFPDLHSELNLSSLELGDSALYFCASSVRSGTSGNNEQFFGPGTRLTVL.

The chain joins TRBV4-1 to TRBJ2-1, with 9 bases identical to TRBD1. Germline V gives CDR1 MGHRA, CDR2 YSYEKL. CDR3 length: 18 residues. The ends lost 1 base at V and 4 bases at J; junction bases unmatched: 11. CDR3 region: CASSQVIVWGQGYNEQFF. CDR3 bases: TGCGCCAGCAGCCAAGTTATTGTTTGGGGACAGGGATACAATGAGCAGTTCTTC.